This T cell receptor beta chain was documented in a study of blood T cell repertoires in COVID-19 (dated by TCRdb to the early 2020s). In terms of the full investigation: Collaborator samples came from the United States, Italy and Spain and covered acute and convalescent phases of COVID-19. Subjects who had been exposed to COVID-19, were actively infected with it, or had recovered from it provided the deeply sampled blood TCRbeta repertoires that made up the dataset. The repertoires were released in a freely available public database intended as a resource for research on the immune response to SARS-CoV-2. The samples were drawn from the first 160 participants of the ongoing ImmuneRACE study and from 1,200 or so subjects provided by 6 global collaborators. Nearly every sample came with metadata listing a de-identified subject ID, COVID-19 status, age in years and sex. Where available, HLA class I and class II types were taken from metadata supplied by the sample provider and were not determined by assay-based typing. The material from the prospective study consisted of cDNA or gDNA derived from T cells, B-cell-depleted T cells, or PBMCs. Results and caveats for the whole study, not just this receptor: How much clinical and demographic metadata was included differed by source and by participant, and the metadata was provided uncurated.

TCRbeta CDR3 regions were amplified from genomic DNA using the immunoSEQ Assay, a bias-controlled multiplex PCR. The paper's processing steps were these. Nucleated cell counts per sample were estimated from amplification of reference gene primers within the assay. To quantify the absolute abundance of each unique TCRbeta CDR3 rearrangement, sequence reads were collapsed and filtered. For each sample, productive Simpson clonality was calculated by taking the square root of Simpson's diversity index across productive rearrangements. TCRdb took over this immuneACCESS table, retaining in-frame rearrangements with V and J assigned. Such tables are incomplete; in checked studies, under half of the missing clones stem from an unresolved V gene, and the remainder is unexplained. V, J and clone size are taken as reported in that table, and D and trimming were inferred from the DNA itself. The sample table holds fewer than 300,000 clones, of which around 87% were seen once. The top ten clonotypes cover over 2% of the sample.

Collaborating institutions collected whole blood in K2EDTA tubes following their own protocols. For TCRbeta analysis, collaborator samples were shipped as frozen whole blood, as isolated PBMCs, or as DNA extracted from either sample type. With regard to this clone: The target of this receptor is not known. Base qualities were left out, and no much larger clone turns up one base away.

What was sequenced was peripheral blood. The receptor was isolated from a woman aged 45 to 65 with acute or convalescent COVID-19.

The CDR3 protein is CASSQEHRDSYNEQFF. The base sequence is TGCGCCAGCAGCCAAGAGCACAGAGACTCCTACAATGAGCAGTTCTTC. The sequence links TRBV4-3 to TRBJ2-1; the D gene lacks a confident call. The V end loses 0 bases and the J end loses 0 bases, and a stretch of 9 bases separates them. From its cysteine to its phenylalanine, the CDR3 spans 16 amino acids. Of the read, only the CDR3 DNA is kept; its 48 bases are in frame from base 1. The germline V gene supplies CDR1 LGHNA and CDR2 YSLEER.